These 5 T cell receptor beta chains came from one sample sequenced in a study of OX40 agonist ivuxolimab in advanced cancers. Repertoires were generated with immunoSEQ multiplex PCR, while TCRdb's copy carries only in-frame clones and drops some. The data contain about 86,000 clones, 75% to 95% of them seen just once; the ten biggest clones take up roughly 9.4%. This specimen was CD4+ or CD8+ T cells sorted from blood, taken in a trial of the OX40 agonist ivuxolimab. The receptors derive from an adult with an advanced solid tumor such as melanoma, head and neck, liver or kidney cancer.

This chain links TRBV7-3 with TRBJ2-5; D ambiguous. This CDR3 spans 13 amino acids. In germline, CDR1 is SGHTA, CDR2 FQGTGA. The ends were cut back, 4 bases at V and 5 bases at J, with 11 bases in the middle. In DNA form, the CDR3 reads TGTGCCAGCAGCTCCGAGAACAGTGAGACCCAGTACTTC. It encodes CASSSENSETQYF.

V is TRBV10-3 and J is TRBJ2-1; D not resolved. V was trimmed by 4 bases and J by 2 bases, leaving 6 bases between them. CDR1 and CDR2 from the germline V gene are ENHRY and SYGVKD. The CDR3 has 13 amino acids. CDR3 coding DNA: TGTGCCATCAGTGTGCCGGCCTACAATGAGCAGTTCTTC. It codes for CAISVPAYNEQFF.

This chain uses TRBV6-5 with TRBJ2-5; a possible D gene is TRBD2 (7 bases). TRBJ2-7 matches the DNA end more closely, so the J call is doubtful. CDR1 is MNHEY and CDR2 is SVGAGI in the germline V gene. This CDR3 comprises 13 residues. CDR3 region: CASTVGRGNEQYF. The CDR3 nucleotides read TGTGCCAGCACCGTGGGGAGGGGGAACGAGCAGTACTTC.

The chain has TRBV5-5 and TRBJ2-5; 7 nucleotides match TRBD1. The CDR3 has 15 amino acids. CDR1 SGHKS and CDR2 YYEKEE come from the germline V gene (reference sequence). V shed 4 bases and J 3 bases; nucleotides not matched to a gene: 9. This chain's CDR3 is CASSPRGNREETQYF. The CDR3 DNA sequence: TGTGCCAGCAGCCCCAGGGGGAACAGGGAAGAGACCCAGTACTTC.

The chain employs TRBV7-2 and TRBJ2-1; D may be TRBD2 (5 bases). The CDR3 sequence is 13 residues long. Between the trimmed V and J ends, which lost 3 bases and 8 bases, there was a span of 11 bases. Per the germline V gene, CDR1 is SGHTA and CDR2 is FQGNSA. The CDR3 region is CASSLLSGDEQFF. The CDR3 bases are TGTGCCAGCAGCTTGCTAAGCGGCGATGAGCAGTTCTTC.